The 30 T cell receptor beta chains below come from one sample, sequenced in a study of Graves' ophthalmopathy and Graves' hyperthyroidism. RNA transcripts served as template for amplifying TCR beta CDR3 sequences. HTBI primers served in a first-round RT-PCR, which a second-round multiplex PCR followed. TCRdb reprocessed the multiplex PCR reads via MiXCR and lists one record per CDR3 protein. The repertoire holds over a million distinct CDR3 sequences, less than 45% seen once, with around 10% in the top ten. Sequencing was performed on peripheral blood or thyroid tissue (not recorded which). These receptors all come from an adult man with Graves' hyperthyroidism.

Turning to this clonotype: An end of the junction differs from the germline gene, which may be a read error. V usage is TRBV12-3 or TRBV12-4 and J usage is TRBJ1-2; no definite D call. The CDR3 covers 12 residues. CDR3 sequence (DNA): TGTACCAGCAGTTCAGGCACCTTCGGCTACACCTTC. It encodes CTSSSGTFGYTF.

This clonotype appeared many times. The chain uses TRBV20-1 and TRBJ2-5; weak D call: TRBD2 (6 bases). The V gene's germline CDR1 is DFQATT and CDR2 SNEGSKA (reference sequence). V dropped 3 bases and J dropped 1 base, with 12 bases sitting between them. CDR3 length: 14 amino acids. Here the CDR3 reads CSASTAGPQETQYF. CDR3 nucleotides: TGCAGTGCTAGTACGGCGGGGCCCCAAGAGACCCAGTACTTC.

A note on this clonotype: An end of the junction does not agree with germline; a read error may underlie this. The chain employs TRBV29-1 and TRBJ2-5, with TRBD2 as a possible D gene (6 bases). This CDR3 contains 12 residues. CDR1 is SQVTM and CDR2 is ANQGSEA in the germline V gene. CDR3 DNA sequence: TGCACCGTTACCCCGGGAGTAGAGACCCAGTACTTC. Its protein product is CTVTPGVETQYF.

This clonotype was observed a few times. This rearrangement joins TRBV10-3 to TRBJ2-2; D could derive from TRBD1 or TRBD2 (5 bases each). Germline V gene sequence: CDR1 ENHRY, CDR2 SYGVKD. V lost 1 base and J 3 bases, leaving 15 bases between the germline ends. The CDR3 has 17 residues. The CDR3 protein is CAISEWRQGADTGELFF. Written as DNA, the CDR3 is TGTGCCATCAGTGAGTGGAGGCAGGGTGCGGACACCGGGGAGCTGTTTTTT.

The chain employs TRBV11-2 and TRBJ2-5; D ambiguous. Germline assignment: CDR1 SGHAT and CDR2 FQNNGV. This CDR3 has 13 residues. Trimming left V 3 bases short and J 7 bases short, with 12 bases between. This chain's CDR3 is CASSFGGGGTQYF. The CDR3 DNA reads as TGTGCCAGCAGCTTTGGTGGCGGTGGGACCCAGTACTTC.

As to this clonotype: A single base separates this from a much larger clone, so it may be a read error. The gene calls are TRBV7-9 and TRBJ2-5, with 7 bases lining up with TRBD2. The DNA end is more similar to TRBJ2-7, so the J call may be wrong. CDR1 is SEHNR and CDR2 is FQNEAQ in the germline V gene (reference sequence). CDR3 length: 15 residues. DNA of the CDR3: TGTGCCAGCAGCTTTTCCCCGCGGGGGAGCTACGAGCAGTACTTC. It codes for CASSFSPRGSYEQYF.

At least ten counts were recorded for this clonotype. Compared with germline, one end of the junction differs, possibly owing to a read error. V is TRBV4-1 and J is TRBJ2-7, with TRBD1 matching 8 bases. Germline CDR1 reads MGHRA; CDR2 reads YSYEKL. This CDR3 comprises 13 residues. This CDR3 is CASSQGAGSEANF. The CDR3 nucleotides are TGTGCCAGCAGCCAGGGGGCGGGGTCAGAGGCAAACTTC.

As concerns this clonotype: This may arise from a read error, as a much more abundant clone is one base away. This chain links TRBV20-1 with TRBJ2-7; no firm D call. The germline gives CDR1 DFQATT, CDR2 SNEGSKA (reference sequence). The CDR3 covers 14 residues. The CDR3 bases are TGCAGTGCCCCCAACTTTGCGAGCTCCTACCAGCAGTACTTC. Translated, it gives CSAPNFASSYQQYF.

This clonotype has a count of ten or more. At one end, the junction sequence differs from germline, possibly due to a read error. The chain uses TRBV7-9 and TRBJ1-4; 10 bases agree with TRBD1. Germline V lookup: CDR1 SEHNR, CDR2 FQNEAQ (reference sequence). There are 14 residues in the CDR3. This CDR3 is CASSSGTGDEKLFF. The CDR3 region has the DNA TGCGCCAGCAGCTCCGGGACAGGGGACGAAAAACTGTTTTTT. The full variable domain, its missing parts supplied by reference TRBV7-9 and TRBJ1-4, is DTGVSQNPRHKITKRGQNVTFRCDPISEHNRLYWYRQTLGQGPEFLTYFQNEAQLEKSRLLSDRFSAERPKGSFSTLEIQRTEQGDSAMYLCASSSGTGDEKLFFGSGTQLSVL.

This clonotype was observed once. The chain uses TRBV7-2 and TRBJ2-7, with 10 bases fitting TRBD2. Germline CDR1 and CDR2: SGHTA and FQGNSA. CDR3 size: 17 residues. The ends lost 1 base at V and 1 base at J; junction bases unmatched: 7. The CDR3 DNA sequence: TGTGCCAGCAGCTTAGATACGACTAGCGGGCCTTCCTACGAGCAGTACTTC. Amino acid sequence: CASSLDTTSGPSYEQYF.

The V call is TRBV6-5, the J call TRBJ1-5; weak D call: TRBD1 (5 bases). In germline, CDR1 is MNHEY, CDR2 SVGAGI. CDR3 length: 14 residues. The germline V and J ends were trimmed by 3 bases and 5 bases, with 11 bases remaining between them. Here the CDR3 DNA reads TGTGCCAGCAGTTATTTAGGGGAGGATCAGCCCCAGCATTTT. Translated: CASSYLGEDQPQHF.

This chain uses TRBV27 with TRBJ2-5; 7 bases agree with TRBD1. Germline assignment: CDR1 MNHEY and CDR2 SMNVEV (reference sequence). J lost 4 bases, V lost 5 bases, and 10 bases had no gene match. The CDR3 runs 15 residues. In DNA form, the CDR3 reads TGTGCCAGCAGTCGGGTCAGGGGGAAAGGAGAGACCCAGTACTTC. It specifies CASSRVRGKGETQYF.

The CDR3 loop is CASSGKTAPLRSQPQHF. The CDR3 region has the DNA TGTGCCAGCAGTGGTAAGACGGCCCCTCTGAGGAGTCAGCCCCAGCATTTT. This rearrangement joins TRBV7-2 to TRBJ1-5; no definite D call. Germline CDR1 SGHTA, CDR2 FQGNSA. V shed 6 bases and J shed 6 bases, with 24 bases lying between them. The CDR3 has 17 residues.

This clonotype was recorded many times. Here the CDR3 DNA reads TGTGCCAGCAGCAGAAGGACAGGGGGTTCAACTAATGAAAAACTGTTTTTT. It translates to CASSRRTGGSTNEKLFF. The chain has TRBV7-6 and TRBJ1-4; 10 bases align to TRBD1. The CDR3 sequence is 17 residues long. Trimming at V came to 5 bases and at J to 0 bases, leaving 6 bases not matched to a gene. Germline V gives CDR1 SGHVS, CDR2 FNYEAQ.

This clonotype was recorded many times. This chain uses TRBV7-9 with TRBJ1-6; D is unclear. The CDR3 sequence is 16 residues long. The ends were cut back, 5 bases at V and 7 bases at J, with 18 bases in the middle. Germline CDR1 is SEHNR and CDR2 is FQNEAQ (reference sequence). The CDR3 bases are TGTGCCAGCAGCCGTAATCGGGCAGGTTCCAATTCACCCCTCCACTTT. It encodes CASSRNRAGSNSPLHF. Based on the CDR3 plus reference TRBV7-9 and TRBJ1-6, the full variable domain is DTGVSQNPRHKITKRGQNVTFRCDPISEHNRLYWYRQTLGQGPEFLTYFQNEAQLEKSRLLSDRFSAERPKGSFSTLEIQRTEQGDSAMYLCASSRNRAGSNSPLHFGNGTRLTVT.

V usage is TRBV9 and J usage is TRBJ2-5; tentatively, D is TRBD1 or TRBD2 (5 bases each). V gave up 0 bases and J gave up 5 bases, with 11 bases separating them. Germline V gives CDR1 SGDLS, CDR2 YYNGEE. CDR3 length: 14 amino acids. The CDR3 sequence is CASSVEGDGETQYF. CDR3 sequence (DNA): TGTGCCAGCAGCGTAGAAGGGGACGGGGAGACCCAGTACTTC.

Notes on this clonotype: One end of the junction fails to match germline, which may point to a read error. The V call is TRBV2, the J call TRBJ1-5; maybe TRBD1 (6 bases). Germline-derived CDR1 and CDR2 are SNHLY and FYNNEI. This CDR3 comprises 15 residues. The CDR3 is CASSQGTLHNQPQHF. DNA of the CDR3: TGCGCCAGCAGCCAGGGGACACTACACAATCAGCCCCAGCATTTT. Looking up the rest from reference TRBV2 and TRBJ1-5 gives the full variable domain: EPEVTQTPSHQVTQMGQEVILRCVPISNHLYFYWYRQILGQKVEFLVSFYNNEISEKSEIFDDQFSVERPDGSNFTLKIRSTKLEDSAMYFCASSQGTLHNQPQHFGDGTRLSIL.

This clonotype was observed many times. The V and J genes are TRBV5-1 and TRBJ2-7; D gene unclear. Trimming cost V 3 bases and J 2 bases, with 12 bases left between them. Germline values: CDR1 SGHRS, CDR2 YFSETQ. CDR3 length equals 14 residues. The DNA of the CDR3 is TGCGCCAGCAGCTCACGCCTCTGGCCCTACGAGCAGTACTTC. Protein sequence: CASSSRLWPYEQYF.

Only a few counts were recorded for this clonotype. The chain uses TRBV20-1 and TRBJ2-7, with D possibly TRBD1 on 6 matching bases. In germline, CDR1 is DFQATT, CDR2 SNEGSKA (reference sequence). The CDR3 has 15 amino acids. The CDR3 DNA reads TGCAGGACCCTAGGGGGACAAAAGATCTCCTACGAGCAGTACTTC. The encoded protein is CRTLGGQKISYEQYF.

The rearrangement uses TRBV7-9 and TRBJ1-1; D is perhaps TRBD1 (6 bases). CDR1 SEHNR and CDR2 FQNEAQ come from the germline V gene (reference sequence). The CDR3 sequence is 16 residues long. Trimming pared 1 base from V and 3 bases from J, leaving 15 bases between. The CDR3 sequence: CASSLEFGTTHTEAFF. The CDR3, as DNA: TGTGCCAGCAGCTTAGAGTTCGGGACAACTCACACTGAAGCTTTCTTT.

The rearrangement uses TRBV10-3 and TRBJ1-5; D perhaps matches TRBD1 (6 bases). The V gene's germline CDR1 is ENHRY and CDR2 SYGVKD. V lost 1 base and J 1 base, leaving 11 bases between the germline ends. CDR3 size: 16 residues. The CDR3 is CAISEFRDTSNQPQHF. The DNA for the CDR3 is TGTGCCATCAGTGAGTTCCGGGACACGAGCAATCAGCCCCAGCATTTT.

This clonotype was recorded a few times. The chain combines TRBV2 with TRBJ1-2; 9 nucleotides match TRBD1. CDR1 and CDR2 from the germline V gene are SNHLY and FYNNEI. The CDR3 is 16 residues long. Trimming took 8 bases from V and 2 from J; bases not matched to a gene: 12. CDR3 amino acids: CASYSSPGQGNYGYTF. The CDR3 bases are TGTGCCAGCTACTCCTCTCCTGGACAGGGGAACTATGGCTACACCTTC.

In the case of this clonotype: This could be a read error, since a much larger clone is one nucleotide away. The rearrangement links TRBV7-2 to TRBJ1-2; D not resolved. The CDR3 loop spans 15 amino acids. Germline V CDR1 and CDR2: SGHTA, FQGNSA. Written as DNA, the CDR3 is TGTGCCAGCAGCTTAGAATCGGTGACCTCCTATGGCCACACCTTC. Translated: CASSLESVTSYGHTF.

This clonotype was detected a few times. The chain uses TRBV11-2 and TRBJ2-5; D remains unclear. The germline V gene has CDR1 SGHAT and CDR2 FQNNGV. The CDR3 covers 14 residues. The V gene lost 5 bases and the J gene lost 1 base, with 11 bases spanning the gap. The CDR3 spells CASSAWRSQETQYF. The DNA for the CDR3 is TGTGCCAGCAGCGCCTGGCGGAGCCAAGAGACCCAGTACTTC.

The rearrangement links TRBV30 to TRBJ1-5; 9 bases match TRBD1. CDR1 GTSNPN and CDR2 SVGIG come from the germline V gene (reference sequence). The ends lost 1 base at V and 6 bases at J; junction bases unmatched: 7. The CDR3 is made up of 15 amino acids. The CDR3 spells CAWSGTGGVFQPQHF. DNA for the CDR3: TGTGCCTGGAGTGGAACAGGGGGCGTTTTTCAGCCCCAGCATTTT.

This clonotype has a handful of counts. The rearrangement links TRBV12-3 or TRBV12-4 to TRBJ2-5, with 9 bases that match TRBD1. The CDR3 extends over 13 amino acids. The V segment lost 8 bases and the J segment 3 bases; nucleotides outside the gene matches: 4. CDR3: CASHRDREETQYF. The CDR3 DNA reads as TGTGCCAGCCACCGGGACAGGGAAGAGACCCAGTACTTC.

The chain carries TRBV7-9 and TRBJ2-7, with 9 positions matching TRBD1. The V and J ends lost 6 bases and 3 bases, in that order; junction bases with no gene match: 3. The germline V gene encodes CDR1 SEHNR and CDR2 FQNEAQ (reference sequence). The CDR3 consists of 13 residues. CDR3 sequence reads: CASSHRGLYEQYF. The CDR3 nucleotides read TGTGCCAGCAGTCACAGGGGGCTCTACGAGCAGTACTTC.

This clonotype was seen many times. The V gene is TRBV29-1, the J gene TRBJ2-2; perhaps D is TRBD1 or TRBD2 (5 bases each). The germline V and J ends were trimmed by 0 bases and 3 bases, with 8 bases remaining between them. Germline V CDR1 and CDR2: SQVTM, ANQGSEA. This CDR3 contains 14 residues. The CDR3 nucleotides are TGCAGCGTTGAAGATGAGGGGTACACCGGGGAGCTGTTTTTT. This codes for CSVEDEGYTGELFF.

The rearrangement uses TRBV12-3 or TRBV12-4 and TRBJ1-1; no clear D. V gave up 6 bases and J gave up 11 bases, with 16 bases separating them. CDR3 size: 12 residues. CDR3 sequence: CASRAASVTAFF. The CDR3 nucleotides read TGTGCCAGCAGGGCGGCCTCGGTCACGGCTTTCTTT.

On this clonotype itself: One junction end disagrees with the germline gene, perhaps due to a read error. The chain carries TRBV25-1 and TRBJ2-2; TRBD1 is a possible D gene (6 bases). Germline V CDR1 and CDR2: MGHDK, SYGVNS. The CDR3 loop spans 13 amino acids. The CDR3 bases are TGTGCCAGCAGTGAACGGGACACCGGGGAGCCGTTTTTT. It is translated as CASSERDTGEPFF.